This T cell receptor (beta chain) was profiled in a study of radiotherapy plus CTLA-4 blockade in lung cancer. The CDR3 is 17 residues long. Trimming at V came to 4 bases and at J to 1 base, leaving 6 bases not matched to a gene. Germline V gives CDR1 SGDLS, CDR2 YYNGEE. The assay was immunoSEQ multiplex PCR, and TCRdb's table has in-frame clones only and misses some. The table includes just under 60,000 clones, around four fifths detected once. Material: peripheral blood, obtained from a patient treated with radiotherapy plus ipilimumab. This chain joins TRBV9 and TRBJ2-2, with TRBD2 matching 11 bases. The clonotype was recovered from a human donor with non-small cell lung cancer who had a partial response to radiotherapy plus ipilimumab. This chain's CDR3 is CASSNSGGAGNTGELFF. Here the CDR3 DNA reads TGTGCCAGCAGCAATAGCGGGGGGGCCGGGAACACCGGGGAGCTGTTTTTT.